The subject of this entry is one T cell receptor beta chain. Antigen specificity is unknown. This sample was included in a study of beta chain features in type 1 diabetes. The sequenced template was cDNA made from the entire isolated RNA. Repertoires were generated with immunoSEQ multiplex PCR, while TCRdb's copy carries only in-frame clones and drops some. The sample lists about 15,000 clones; more than 60% were seen once. Points from the study as a whole: Moderate yet significant TCRB CDR3 shortening was seen in Type 1 diabetes patients in all four CD4+ subsets.

The sequenced material came from Tregs from blood. The TCR originated in a man aged 30 to 39 with type 1 diabetes.

CDR3 nucleotides: TGCAGCGCCACGACACCAACCTACGAGCAGTACTTC. It yields the protein CSATTPTYEQYF. The gene calls are TRBV29-1 and TRBJ2-5, with no clear D. The J call is in doubt because the DNA end fits TRBJ2-7 better. CDR3 length: 12 amino acids. Germline V CDR1 and CDR2: SQVTM, ANQGSEA.